The 17 T cell receptor beta chains listed next were all sequenced from one sample in a study of CD8 T cells in ankylosing spondylitis. TCRdb redid the calling of the 5' RACE reads with MiXCR, one entry per CDR3 protein. The sample shows just over 350,000 distinct CDR3 sequences, 20% to 25% of them seen only once. What was sequenced was blood, either unsorted or a sorted T cell fraction (not recorded which). Every receptor here comes from a male donor with ankylosing spondylitis or in good health (not recorded which).

The chain is built from TRBV20-1 and TRBJ2-3; D remains ambiguous. The V end lost 4 bases, the J end lost 0 bases, and 14 bases lay between the germline ends. The CDR3 is made up of 15 amino acids. The V gene's germline CDR1 is DFQATT and CDR2 SNEGSKA (reference sequence). CDR3 sequence (DNA): TGCAGTGCTACCAGAGAGTTGGATAGCACAGATACGCAGTATTTT. It is translated as CSATRELDSTDTQYF.

The chain has TRBV7-3 and TRBJ2-5; possible D gene TRBD2, 7 bases. This CDR3 comprises 14 residues. Germline V CDR1 and CDR2: SGHTA, FQGTGA. Trimming shortened V by 5 bases and J by 2 bases, and 12 bases separated the two germline ends. In DNA, the CDR3 is TGTGCCAGCAGCCCCGAGGGGGGGCAAGAGACCCAGTACTTC. Translating it yields CASSPEGGQETQYF.

This clonotype occurred a few times. The V and J genes are TRBV3-1 and TRBJ2-3; D uncertain. Trimming stripped 1 base from V and 0 bases from J, with 8 bases between. The germline CDR1 and CDR2 sequences are LGHDT and YNNKEL (reference sequence). This CDR3 has 15 residues. The CDR3 here is CASSQASWSTDTQYF. The CDR3 coding sequence is TGTGCCAGCAGCCAAGCTAGTTGGAGCACAGATACGCAGTATTTT.

This clonotype showed up just a few times. V is TRBV5-6 and J is TRBJ2-1; TRBD2 matches 11 bases. Germline V gene lookup returns CDR1 SGHDT and CDR2 YYEEEE. CDR3 length: 16 residues. The J segment lost 2 bases and the V segment lost 4 bases, leaving 5 bases of the junction unmatched. This chain's CDR3 is CASSHGTSGPYNEQFF. DNA of the CDR3: TGTGCCAGCAGCCACGGGACTAGCGGACCCTACAATGAGCAGTTCTTC. The full variable domain, with the rest looked up from reference TRBV5-6 and TRBJ2-1, is DAGVTQSPTHLIKTRGQQVTLRCSPKSGHDTVSWYQQALGQGPQFIFQYYEEEERQRGNFPDRFSGHQFPNYSSELNVNALLLGDSALYLCASSHGTSGPYNEQFFGPGTRLTVL.

Written as DNA, the CDR3 is TGCGCCAGCAGCCCCCAAGGGACAGGGGTGAACACCGGGGAGCTGTTTTTT. Amino acids: CASSPQGTGVNTGELFF. The V gene is TRBV4-1, the J gene TRBJ2-2; 10 bases are a match to TRBD1. The V gene end was trimmed by 4 bases and the J gene end by 1 base; junction bases not matched to a gene: 6. The CDR3 runs 17 residues. The germline CDR1 and CDR2 sequences are MGHRA and YSYEKL.

The table lists this clonotype with a few counts. This chain joins TRBV9 and TRBJ1-1; 10 bases fit TRBD1. The CDR3 totals 15 residues. Germline CDR1 reads SGDLS; CDR2 reads YYNGEE. The ends lost 2 bases at V and 8 bases at J; junction bases unmatched: 9. The CDR3 region has the DNA TGTGCCAGCAGCGTCGCCGGGGGACAGGGGCAGGAAGCTTTCTTT. Protein product: CASSVAGGQGQEAFF.

The chain employs TRBV27 and TRBJ1-3; no reliable D call. The germline V gene has CDR1 MNHEY and CDR2 SMNVEV (reference sequence). V shed 8 bases and J shed 0 bases, with 5 bases lying between them. This CDR3 spans 12 amino acids. The CDR3 loop is CASGYSGNTIYF. The CDR3 bases are TGTGCCAGCGGTTACTCTGGAAACACCATATATTTT.

The chain uses TRBV6-5 and TRBJ2-1; D perhaps matches TRBD1 (6 bases). The V and J ends lost 1 base and 9 bases respectively, with 13 bases between them. This CDR3 has 14 amino acids. The germline CDR1 and CDR2 sequences are MNHEY and SVGAGI. As DNA, the CDR3 is TGTGCCAGCAGTTACTTTACAGGGACGGGTGAGCAGTTCTTC. Translated, it gives CASSYFTGTGEQFF.

The chain employs TRBV9 and TRBJ2-1; D gene uncertain. Germline CDR1 SGDLS, CDR2 YYNGEE. V lost 0 bases and J 12 bases, leaving 10 bases between the germline ends. CDR3 length equals 12 residues. The CDR3: CASSVAGVGQFF. CDR3 nucleotide sequence: TGTGCCAGCAGCGTAGCTGGCGTCGGGCAGTTCTTC. The entire variable domain, with the rest obtained from reference TRBV9 and TRBJ2-1, is as follows: DSGVTQTPKHLITATGQRVTLRCSPRSGDLSVYWYQQSLDQGLQFLIQYYNGEERAKGNILERFSAQQFPDLHSELNLSSLELGDSALYFCASSVAGVGQFFGPGTRLTVL.

This clonotype was counted only a few times. This chain uses TRBV7-9 with TRBJ2-2; D gene ambiguous. The CDR3 is 14 residues long. Germline CDR1 reads SEHNR; CDR2 reads FQNEAQ (reference sequence). V gave up 4 bases and J gave up 4 bases, with 10 bases separating them. CDR3 DNA sequence: TGTGCCAGCAGCTCCCCTGGGTTCACCGGGGAGCTGTTTTTT. Protein: CASSSPGFTGELFF.

The genes are TRBV29-1 and TRBJ2-1; possible D gene TRBD2, 6 bases. V gave up 8 bases and J gave up 4 bases, with 18 bases separating them. The CDR3 has 14 residues. Germline assignment: CDR1 SQVTM and CDR2 ANQGSEA. The CDR3 DNA sequence: TGCAGCTCTAATTCTAGGACTACTTACAATGAGCAGTTCTTC. Amino acid sequence: CSSNSRTTYNEQFF.

This clonotype was picked up a small number of times. This sequence joins TRBV19 and TRBJ2-3; 14 bases are shared with TRBD2. Losses at the gene ends were 7 bases for V and 1 base for J; bases not matched to a gene: 4. Germline V gene data show CDR1 as LNHDA and CDR2 as SQIVND (reference sequence). There are 16 residues in the CDR3. CDR3 in amino acids: CASTAGLAGGTDTQYF. CDR3 DNA: TGTGCCAGTACCGCGGGACTAGCGGGGGGCACAGATACGCAGTATTTT.

The sample holds a few counts of this clonotype. The CDR3 protein is CASSPLEGGEQYF. In DNA, the CDR3 is TGTGCCAGCAGCCCTTTAGAGGGTGGCGAGCAGTACTTC. The chain uses TRBV6-6 and TRBJ2-7, with D possibly TRBD2 on 5 matching bases. This CDR3 has 13 residues. Trimming took 6 bases from V and 6 from J, leaving 15 bases between them. CDR1 is MNHNY, CDR2 SVGAGI, per germline (reference sequence).

This clonotype has a handful of counts. The rearrangement joins TRBV29-1 to TRBJ2-3; TRBD1 matches at 7 bases. V shed 3 bases and J 2 bases; nucleotides not matched to a gene: 17. The germline CDR1 and CDR2 sequences are SQVTM and ANQGSEA. The CDR3 has 18 residues. CDR3 DNA: TGCAGCGTTGAGCATTGGGATAGGACAGGTTCTACCACAGATACGCAGTATTTT. This gives the protein CSVEHWDRTGSTTDTQYF.

This clonotype was found a few times. The CDR3 region is CASSPQTPDSYSYNEQFF. The DNA of the CDR3 is TGTGCCAGTAGTCCCCAAACCCCGGACAGTTACTCCTACAATGAGCAGTTCTTC. The gene calls are TRBV19 and TRBJ2-1; D is possibly TRBD1 (6 bases). The V gene's germline CDR1 is LNHDA and CDR2 SQIVND (reference sequence). The CDR3 is 18 residues long. V lost 5 bases, J lost 0 bases, and 20 bases lay in between.

The chain has TRBV3-1 and TRBJ2-5; D remains ambiguous. Trimming pared 1 base from V and 2 bases from J, leaving 8 bases between. CDR3 length: 14 residues. CDR1 is LGHDT, CDR2 YNNKEL, per germline (reference sequence). The CDR3 DNA reads as TGTGCCAGCAGCCAAGGAACCAGGCAAGAGACCCAGTACTTC. Protein product: CASSQGTRQETQYF.

The chain links TRBV20-1 to TRBJ2-1; 12 bases fit TRBD2. The V segment lost 4 bases and the J segment 9 bases; nucleotides outside the gene matches: 7. CDR1 DFQATT and CDR2 SNEGSKA come from the germline V gene (reference sequence). The length of the CDR3 is 14 residues. The CDR3 DNA is TGCAGTGCTACTCTAGCGGGGGGGCCCGGTGAGCAGTTCTTC. Its protein is CSATLAGGPGEQFF.